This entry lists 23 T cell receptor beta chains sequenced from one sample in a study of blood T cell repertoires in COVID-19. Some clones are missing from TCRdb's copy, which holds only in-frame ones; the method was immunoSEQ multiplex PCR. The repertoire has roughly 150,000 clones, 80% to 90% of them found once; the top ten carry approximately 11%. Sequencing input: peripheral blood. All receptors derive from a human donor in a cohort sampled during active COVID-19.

This chain's CDR3 is CASSRLIDRGNSPLHF. For the CDR3, the DNA is TGTGCCAGCAGTCGACTGATCGACAGGGGAAATTCACCCCTCCACTTT. The chain carries TRBV6-6 and TRBJ1-6; 8 bases match TRBD1. The CDR3 totals 16 residues. The germline gives CDR1 MNHNY, CDR2 SVGAGI (reference sequence). V shed 5 bases, J shed 7 bases, and the junction held 10 bases outside the gene matches.

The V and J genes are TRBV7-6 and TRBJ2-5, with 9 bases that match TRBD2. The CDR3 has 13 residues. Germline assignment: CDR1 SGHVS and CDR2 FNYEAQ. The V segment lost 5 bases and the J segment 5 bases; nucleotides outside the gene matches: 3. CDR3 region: CASSQRGAETQYF. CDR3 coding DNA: TGTGCCAGCAGCCAGCGGGGGGCGGAGACCCAGTACTTC.

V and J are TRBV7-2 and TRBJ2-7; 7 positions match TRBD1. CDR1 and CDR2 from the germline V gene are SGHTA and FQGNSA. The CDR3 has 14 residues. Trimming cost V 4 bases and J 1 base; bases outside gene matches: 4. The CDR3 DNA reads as TGTGCCAGCAGCTGGGCAGGGGGTTCCTACGAGCAGTACTTC. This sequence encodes CASSWAGGSYEQYF.

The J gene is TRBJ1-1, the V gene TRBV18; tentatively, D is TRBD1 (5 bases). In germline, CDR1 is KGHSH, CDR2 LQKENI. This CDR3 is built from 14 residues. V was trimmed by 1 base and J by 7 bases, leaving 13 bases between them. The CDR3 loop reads CASSPLFRDGEAFF. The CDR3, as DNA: TGTGCCAGCTCACCACTTTTCAGGGATGGTGAAGCTTTCTTT. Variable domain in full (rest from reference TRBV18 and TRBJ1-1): NAGVMQNPRHLVRRRGQEARLRCSPMKGHSHVYWYRQLPEEGLKFMVYLQKENIIDESGMPKERFSAEFPKEGPSILRIQQVVRGDSAAYFCASSPLFRDGEAFFGQGTRLTVV.

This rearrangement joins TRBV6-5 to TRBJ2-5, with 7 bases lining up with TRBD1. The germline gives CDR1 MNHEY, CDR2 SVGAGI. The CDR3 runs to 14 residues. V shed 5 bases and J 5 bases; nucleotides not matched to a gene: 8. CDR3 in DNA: TGTGCCAGCAGTAGCAGGGGGAGCCAGGAGACCCAGTACTTC. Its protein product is CASSSRGSQETQYF.

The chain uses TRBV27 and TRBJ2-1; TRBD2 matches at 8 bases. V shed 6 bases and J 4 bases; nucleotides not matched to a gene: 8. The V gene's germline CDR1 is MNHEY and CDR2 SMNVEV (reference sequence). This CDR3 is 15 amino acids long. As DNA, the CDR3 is TGTGCCAGCAGCACGAGCGGGAGAATGTACAATGAGCAGTTCTTC. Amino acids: CASSTSGRMYNEQFF.

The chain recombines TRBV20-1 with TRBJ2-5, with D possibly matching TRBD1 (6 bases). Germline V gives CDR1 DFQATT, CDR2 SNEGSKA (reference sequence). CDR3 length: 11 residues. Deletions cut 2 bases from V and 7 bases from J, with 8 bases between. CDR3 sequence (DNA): TGCAGTGCTAGAAAGGGGGTGACCCAGTACTTC. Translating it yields CSARKGVTQYF.

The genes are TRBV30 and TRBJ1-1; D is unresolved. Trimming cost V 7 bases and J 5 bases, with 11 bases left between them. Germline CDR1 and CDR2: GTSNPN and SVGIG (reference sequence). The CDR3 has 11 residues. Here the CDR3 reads CASSRRTEAFF. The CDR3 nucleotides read TGTGCCTCTTCCCGGAGGACTGAAGCTTTCTTT.

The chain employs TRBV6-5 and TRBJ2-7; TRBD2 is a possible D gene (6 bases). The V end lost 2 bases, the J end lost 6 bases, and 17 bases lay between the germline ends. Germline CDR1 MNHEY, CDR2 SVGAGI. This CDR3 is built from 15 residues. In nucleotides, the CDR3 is TGTGCCAGCAGTTACCTGGGGGGAAGGGATTCCGAGCAGTACTTC. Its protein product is CASSYLGGRDSEQYF.

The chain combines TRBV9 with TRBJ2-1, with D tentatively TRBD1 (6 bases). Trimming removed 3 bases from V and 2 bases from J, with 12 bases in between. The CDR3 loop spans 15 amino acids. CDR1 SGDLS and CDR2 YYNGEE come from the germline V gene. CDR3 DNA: TGTGCCAGCAGCGGCACAGGGTTCCCCTACAATGAGCAGTTCTTC. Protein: CASSGTGFPYNEQFF.

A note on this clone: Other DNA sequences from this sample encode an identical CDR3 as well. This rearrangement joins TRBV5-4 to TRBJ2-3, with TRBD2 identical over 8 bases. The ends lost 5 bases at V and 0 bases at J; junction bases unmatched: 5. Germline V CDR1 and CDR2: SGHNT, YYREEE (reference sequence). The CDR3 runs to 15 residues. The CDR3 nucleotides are TGTGCCAGCAGTCCCACTAGCGGTAGCACAGATACGCAGTATTTT. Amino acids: CASSPTSGSTDTQYF.

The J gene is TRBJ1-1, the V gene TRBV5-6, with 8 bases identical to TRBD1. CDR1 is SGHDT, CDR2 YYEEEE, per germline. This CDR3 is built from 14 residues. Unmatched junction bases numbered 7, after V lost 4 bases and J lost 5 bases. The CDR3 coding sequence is TGTGCCAGCAGCCCGACAGGGGTGGGGACTGAAGCTTTCTTT. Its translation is CASSPTGVGTEAFF.

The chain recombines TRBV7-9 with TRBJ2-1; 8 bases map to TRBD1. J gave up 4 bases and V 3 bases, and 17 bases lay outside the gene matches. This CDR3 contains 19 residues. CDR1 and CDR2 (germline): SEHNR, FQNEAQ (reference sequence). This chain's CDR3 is CASSFQPGQAVSFYNEQFF. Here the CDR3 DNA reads TGTGCCAGCAGCTTCCAACCGGGACAGGCCGTTTCTTTTTACAATGAGCAGTTCTTC.

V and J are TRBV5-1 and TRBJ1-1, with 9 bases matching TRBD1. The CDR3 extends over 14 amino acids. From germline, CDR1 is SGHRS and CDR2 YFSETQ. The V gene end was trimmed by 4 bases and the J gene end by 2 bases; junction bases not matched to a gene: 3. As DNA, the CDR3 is TGCGCCAGCAGCCCGGGACAGGGTAACACTGAAGCTTTCTTT. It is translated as CASSPGQGNTEAFF.

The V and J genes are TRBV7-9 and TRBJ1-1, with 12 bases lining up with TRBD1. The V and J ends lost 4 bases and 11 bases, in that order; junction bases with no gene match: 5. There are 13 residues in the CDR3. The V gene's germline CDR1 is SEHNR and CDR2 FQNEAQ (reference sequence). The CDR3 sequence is CASSSGTGGWAFF. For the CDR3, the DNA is TGTGCCAGCAGCTCAGGGACAGGGGGCTGGGCTTTCTTT.

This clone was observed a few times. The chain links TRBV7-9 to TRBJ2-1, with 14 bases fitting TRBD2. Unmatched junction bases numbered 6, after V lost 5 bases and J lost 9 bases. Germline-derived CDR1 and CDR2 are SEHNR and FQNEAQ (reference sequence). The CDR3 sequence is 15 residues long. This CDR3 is CASSVGLAGAVEQFF. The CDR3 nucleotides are TGTGCCAGCAGCGTGGGACTAGCGGGAGCGGTTGAGCAGTTCTTC. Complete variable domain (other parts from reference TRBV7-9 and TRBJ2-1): DTGVSQNPRHKITKRGQNVTFRCDPISEHNRLYWYRQTLGQGPEFLTYFQNEAQLEKSRLLSDRFSAERPKGSFSTLEIQRTEQGDSAMYLCASSVGLAGAVEQFFGPGTRLTVL.

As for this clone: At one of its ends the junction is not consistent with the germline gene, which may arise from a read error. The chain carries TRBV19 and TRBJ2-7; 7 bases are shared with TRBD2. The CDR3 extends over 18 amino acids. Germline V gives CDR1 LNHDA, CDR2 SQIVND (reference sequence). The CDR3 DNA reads TGTGCCAGTAGTATAGATTTGGTCGTCGCAGGCCACGGCGGGAGTCTCGTCTTC. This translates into CASSIDLVVAGHGGSLVF.

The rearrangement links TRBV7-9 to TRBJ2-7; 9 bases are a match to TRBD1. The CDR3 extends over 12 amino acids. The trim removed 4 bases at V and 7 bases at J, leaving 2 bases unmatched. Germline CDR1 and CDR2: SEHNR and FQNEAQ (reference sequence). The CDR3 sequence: CASSSGTGEQYF. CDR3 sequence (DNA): TGTGCCAGCAGCTCCGGGACAGGGGAGCAGTACTTC.

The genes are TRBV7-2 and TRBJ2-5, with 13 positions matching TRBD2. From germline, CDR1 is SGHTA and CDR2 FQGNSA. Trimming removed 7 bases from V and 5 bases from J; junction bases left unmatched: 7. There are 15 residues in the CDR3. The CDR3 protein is CASTQTSGRVETQYF. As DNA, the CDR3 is TGTGCCAGCACCCAAACTAGCGGGAGGGTTGAGACCCAGTACTTC.

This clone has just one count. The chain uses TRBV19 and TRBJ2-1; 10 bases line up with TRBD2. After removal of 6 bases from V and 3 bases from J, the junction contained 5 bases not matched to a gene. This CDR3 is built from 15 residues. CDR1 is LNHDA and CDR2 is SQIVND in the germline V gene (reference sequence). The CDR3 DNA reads TGTGCCAGTAGCGCCCTAGCGGGAGTCTACAATGAGCAGTTCTTC. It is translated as CASSALAGVYNEQFF.

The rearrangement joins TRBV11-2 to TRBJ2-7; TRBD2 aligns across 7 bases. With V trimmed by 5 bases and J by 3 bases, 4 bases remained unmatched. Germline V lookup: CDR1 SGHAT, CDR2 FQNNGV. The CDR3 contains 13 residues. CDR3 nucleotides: TGTGCCAGCAGCCCGGGGGGTCTCTACGAGCAGTACTTC. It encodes CASSPGGLYEQYF.

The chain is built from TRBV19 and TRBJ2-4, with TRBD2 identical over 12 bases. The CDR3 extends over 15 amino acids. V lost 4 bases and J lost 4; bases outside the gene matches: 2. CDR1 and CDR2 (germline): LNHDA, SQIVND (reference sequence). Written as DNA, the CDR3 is TGTGCCAGTAGTACCCTAGCGGGAGGGAAAAACATTCAGTACTTC. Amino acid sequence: CASSTLAGGKNIQYF.

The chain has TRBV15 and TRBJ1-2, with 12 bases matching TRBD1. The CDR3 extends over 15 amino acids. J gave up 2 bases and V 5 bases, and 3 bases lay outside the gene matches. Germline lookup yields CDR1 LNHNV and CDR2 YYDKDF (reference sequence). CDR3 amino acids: CATSRDRGPNYGYTF. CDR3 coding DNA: TGTGCCACCAGCCGGGACAGGGGGCCCAACTATGGCTACACCTTC.